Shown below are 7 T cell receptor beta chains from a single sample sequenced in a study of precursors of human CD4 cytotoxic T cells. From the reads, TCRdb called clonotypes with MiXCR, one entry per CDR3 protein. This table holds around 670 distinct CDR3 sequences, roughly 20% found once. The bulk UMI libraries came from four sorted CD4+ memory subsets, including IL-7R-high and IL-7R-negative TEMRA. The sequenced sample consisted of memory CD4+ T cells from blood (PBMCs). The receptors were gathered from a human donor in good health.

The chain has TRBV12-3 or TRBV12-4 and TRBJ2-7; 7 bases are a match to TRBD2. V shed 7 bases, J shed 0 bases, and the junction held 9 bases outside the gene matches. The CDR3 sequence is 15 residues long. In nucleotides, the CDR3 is TGTGCCAGCAATGTAGCGGGCGCGAGCTCCTACGAGCAGTACTTC. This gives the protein CASNVAGASSYEQYF.

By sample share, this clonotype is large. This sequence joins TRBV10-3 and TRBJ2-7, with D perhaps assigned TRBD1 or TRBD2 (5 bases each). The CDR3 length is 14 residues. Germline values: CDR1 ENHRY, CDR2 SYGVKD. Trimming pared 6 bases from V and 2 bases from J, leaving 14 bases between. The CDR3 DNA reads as TGTGCCATCAGACCCGGGACGGCTACCTACGAGCAGTACTTC. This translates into CAIRPGTATYEQYF.

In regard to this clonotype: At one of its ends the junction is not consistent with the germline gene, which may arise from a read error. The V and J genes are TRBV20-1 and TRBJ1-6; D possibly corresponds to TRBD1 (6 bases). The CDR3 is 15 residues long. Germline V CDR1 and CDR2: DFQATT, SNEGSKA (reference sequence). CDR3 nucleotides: TGCAGTGCCCAAATCGGGGGCTCCTATAATTCACCCCTCTACTTT. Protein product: CSAQIGGSYNSPLYF.

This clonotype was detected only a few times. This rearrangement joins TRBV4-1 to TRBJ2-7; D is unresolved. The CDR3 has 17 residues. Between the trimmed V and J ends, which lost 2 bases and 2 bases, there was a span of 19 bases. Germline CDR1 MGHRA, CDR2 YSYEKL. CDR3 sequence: CASSQPSSRILPYEQYF. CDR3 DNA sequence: TGCGCCAGCAGCCAACCATCGTCGCGGATACTCCCCTACGAGCAGTACTTC.

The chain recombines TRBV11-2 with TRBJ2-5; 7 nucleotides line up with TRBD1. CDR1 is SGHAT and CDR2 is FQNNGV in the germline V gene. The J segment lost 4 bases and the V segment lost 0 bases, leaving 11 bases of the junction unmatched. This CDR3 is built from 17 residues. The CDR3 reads CASSLDFHDRVIETQYF. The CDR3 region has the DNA TGTGCCAGCAGCTTAGATTTTCACGACAGGGTCATAGAGACCCAGTACTTC.

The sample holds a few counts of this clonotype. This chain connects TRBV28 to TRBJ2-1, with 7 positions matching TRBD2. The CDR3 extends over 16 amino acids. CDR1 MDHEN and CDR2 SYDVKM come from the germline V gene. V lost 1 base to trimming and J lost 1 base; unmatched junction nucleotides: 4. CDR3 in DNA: TGTGCCAGCAGTTTATATGGTAGCGGGTCCTACAATGAGCAGTTCTTC. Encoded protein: CASSLYGSGSYNEQFF.

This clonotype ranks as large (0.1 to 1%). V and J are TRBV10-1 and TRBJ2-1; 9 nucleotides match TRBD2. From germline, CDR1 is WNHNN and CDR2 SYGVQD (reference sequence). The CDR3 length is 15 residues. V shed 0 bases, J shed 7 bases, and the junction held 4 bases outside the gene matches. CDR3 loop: CASSESSGSWNEQFF. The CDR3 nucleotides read TGCGCCAGCAGTGAGTCTAGCGGGAGTTGGAATGAGCAGTTCTTC.